This T cell receptor (beta chain) was found in a study of T-cell reconstitution after alpha-beta-depleted transplantation in children. The CDR3 runs to 14 residues. CDR1 is SGHTA and CDR2 is FQGNSA in the germline V gene. The V and J ends lost 5 bases and 5 bases, in that order; junction bases with no gene match: 9. This clonotype was seen a few times. The TCRbeta library was prepared with unique molecular identifiers. TCRdb used MiXCR to reprocess the PCR reads, holding one entry per CDR3 protein. The sample carries about 870,000 distinct CDR3 sequences, roughly 15% recorded once. The chain combines TRBV7-2 with TRBJ2-7; 7 bases line up with TRBD2. The input for sequencing was PBMCs, mostly from graft donor cells, taken 360 days after TCRalphabeta/CD19-depleted stem cell transplant. This clonotype was obtained from a male patient younger than 18 who had a stem cell transplant for acute lymphoblastic leukemia, so the T cells may come from the graft donor. The CDR3 is CASSLGASGNEQYF. The CDR3 DNA sequence: TGTGCCAGCAGCCTCGGGGCTAGCGGTAACGAGCAGTACTTC.